This T cell receptor (beta chain) came from a study of neoadjuvant anti-PD-1 for oral cavity cancer. Study-level results: Treg/Th17 ratio rose with pretreatment blood and fell with post-treatment tumor TCRbeta clonality.

Generated by immunoSEQ multiplex PCR, the TCRdb table keeps only in-frame clones and is missing some. Of 70,000 to 95,000 clones in the sample, under 90% were seen once. The patients had HPV-negative, locally advanced oral cavity squamous cell carcinoma. Per the germline V gene, CDR1 is SEHNR and CDR2 is FQNEAQ (reference sequence). V was pared by 4 bases and J by 4 bases, with 1 base of the junction left unmatched. The CDR3 extends over 15 amino acids. Points on this clone: Its cognate antigen is unknown.

J is TRBJ2-1 and V is TRBV7-9; 13 bases align to TRBD2. The sequence came from a person aged 35-79 years with oral cavity squamous cell carcinoma. The starting material was PBMCs, obtained before nivolumab (anti-PD-1) treatment. The CDR3, as DNA: TGTGCCAGCAGCTGGGGACTAGCGGGGTACAATGAGCAGTTCTTC. It specifies CASSWGLAGYNEQFF.